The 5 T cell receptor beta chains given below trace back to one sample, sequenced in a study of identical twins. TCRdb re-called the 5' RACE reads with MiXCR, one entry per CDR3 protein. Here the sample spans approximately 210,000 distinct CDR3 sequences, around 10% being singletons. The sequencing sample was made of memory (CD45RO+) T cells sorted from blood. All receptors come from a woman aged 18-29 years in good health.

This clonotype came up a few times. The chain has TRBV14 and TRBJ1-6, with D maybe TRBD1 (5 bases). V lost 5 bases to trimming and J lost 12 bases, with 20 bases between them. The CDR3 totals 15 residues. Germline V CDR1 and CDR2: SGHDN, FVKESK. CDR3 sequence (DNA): TGTGCCAGCAGCGATTCGGACATGATTTTATTACCCCTCCACTTT. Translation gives CASSDSDMILLPLHF.

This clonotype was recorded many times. CDR3 region: CAISESLGQPQHF. The CDR3 DNA sequence: TGTGCCATCAGTGAGTCTCTAGGACAGCCCCAGCATTTT. The gene calls are TRBV10-3 and TRBJ1-5; D is undetermined. Germline V gene sequence: CDR1 ENHRY, CDR2 SYGVKD. The CDR3 is made up of 13 amino acids. Trimming took 0 bases from V and 7 from J, leaving 7 bases between them.

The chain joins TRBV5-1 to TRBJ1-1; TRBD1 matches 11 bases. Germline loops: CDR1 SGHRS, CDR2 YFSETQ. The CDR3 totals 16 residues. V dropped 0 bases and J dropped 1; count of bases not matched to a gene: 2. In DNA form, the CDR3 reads TGCGCCAGCAGCTTGGGGACAGGGGGCGGGAACACTGAAGCTTTCTTT. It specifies CASSLGTGGGNTEAFF.

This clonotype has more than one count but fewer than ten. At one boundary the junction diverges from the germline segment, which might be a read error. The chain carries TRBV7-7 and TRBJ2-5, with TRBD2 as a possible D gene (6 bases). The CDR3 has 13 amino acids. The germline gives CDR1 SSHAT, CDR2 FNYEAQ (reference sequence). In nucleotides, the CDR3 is TGTGCTAGCAGCCGGGACTCTAAAGAGACCCAGTACTTC. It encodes CASSRDSKETQYF.

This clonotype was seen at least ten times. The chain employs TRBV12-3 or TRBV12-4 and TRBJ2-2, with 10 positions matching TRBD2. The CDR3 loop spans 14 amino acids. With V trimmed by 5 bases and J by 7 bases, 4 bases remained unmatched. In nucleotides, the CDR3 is TGTGCCAGCAGTCCAGCGGGAGGGCGCGGGGAGCTGTTTTTT. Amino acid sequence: CASSPAGGRGELFF.